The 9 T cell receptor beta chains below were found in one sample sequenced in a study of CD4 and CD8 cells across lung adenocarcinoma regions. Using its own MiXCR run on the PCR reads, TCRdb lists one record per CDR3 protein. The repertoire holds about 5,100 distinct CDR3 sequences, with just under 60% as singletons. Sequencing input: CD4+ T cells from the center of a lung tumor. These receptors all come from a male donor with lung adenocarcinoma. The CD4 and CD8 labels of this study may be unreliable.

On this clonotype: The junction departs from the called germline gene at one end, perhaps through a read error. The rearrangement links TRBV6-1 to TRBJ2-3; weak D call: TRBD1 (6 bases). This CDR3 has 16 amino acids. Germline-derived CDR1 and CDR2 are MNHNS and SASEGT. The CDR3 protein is CASTETGGDAMSTQYF. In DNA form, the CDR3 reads TGTGCCAGCACGGAGACTGGGGGCGACGCTATGAGTACGCAGTATTTC.

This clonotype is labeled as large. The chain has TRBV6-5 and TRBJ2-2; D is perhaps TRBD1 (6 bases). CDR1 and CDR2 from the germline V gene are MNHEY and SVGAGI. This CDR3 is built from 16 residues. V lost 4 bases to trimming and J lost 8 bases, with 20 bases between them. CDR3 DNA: TGTGCCAGCAGTTCCCACGGGACACTATCGAGGGGGGAGCTGTTTTTT. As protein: CASSSHGTLSRGELFF.

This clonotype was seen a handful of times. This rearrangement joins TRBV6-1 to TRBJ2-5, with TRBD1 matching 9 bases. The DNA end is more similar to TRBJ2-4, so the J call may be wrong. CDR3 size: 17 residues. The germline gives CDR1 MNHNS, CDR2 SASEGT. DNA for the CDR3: TGTGCCAGCAGTGAAGCGATTGGGACAGGGAGGGTGAACATTCAGTACTTC. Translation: CASSEAIGTGRVNIQYF.

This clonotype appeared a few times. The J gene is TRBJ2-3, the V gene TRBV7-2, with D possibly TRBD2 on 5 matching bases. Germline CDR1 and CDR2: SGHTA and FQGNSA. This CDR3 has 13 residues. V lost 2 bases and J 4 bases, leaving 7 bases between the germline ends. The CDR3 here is CASSLTSADTQYF. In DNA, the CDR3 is TGTGCCAGCAGCTTAACTAGTGCAGATACGCAGTATTTT.

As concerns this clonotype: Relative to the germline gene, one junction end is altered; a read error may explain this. The CDR3 bases are TGTGCTAGCAGCTATAGCGGGACAGATACGCAGTATTTT. Its translation: CASSYSGTDTQYF. V gene TRBV7-7 combines with J gene TRBJ2-3; 7 positions agree with TRBD2. Germline V gene lookup returns CDR1 SSHAT and CDR2 FNYEAQ (reference sequence). The CDR3 covers 13 residues.

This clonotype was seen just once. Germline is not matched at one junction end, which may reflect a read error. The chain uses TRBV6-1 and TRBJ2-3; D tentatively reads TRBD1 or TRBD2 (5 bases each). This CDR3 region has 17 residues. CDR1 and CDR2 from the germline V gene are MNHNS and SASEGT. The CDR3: CASSEGTGGSDTETQYF. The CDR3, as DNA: TGTGCCAGCAGTGAGGGTACTGGGGGTTCGGACACAGAGACGCAGTATTTC.

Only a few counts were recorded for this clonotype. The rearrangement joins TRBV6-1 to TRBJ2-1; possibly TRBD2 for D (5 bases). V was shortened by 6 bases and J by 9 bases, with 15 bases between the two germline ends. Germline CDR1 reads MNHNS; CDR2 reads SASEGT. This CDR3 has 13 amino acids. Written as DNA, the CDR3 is TGTGCCAGCAGCATCATGGGCGGGCTTGAGCAGTTCTTC. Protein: CASSIMGGLEQFF.

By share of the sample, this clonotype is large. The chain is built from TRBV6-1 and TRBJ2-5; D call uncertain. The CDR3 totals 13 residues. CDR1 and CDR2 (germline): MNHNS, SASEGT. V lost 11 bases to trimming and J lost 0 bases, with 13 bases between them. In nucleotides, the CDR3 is TGTGCCTTCCGGCACACCTACCAAGAGACCCAGTACTTC. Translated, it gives CAFRHTYQETQYF.

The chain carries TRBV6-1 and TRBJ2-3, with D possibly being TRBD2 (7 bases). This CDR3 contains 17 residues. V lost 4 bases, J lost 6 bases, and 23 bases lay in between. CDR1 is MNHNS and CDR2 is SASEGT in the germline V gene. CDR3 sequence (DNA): TGTGCCAGCAGTGGGGGGGCGGGGGCCGGTGTCGGGGATACGCAGTATTTT. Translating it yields CASSGGAGAGVGDTQYF.